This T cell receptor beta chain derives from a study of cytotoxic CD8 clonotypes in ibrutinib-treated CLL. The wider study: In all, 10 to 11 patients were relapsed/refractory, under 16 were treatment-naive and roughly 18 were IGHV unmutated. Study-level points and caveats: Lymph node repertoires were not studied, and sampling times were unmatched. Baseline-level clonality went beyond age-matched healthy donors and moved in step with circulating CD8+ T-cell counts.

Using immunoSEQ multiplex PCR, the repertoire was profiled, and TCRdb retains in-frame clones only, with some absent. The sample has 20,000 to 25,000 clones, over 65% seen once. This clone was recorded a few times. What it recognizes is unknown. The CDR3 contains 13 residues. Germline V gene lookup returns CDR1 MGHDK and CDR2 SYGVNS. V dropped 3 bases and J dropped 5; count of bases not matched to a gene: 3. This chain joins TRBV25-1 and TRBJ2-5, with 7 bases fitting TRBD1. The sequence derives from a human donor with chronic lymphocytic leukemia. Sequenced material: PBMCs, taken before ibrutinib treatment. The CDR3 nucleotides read TGTGCCAGCAGTGACAGGGGGTACGAGACCCAGTACTTC. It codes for CASSDRGYETQYF.